Sequencing of this T cell receptor (beta chain) was carried out in a study of regulatory T cells in long-lasting Graves disease. Per germline, CDR1 SGHRS and CDR2 YFSETQ. Trimming took off 6 bases at V and 2 bases at J, with 12 bases between the two ends. The CDR3 sequence is 13 residues long. Time point reported: persistent/refractory GD, antithyroid drugs over 5 years with positive TRAb. The TCR library was made from RNA that had been extracted from PBMCs in TRIzol. Libraries of TCR beta came from iRepertoire HTBI primers plus Arm-PCR of CDR3 regions. TCRdb re-called the multiplex PCR reads with MiXCR, one entry per CDR3 protein. The repertoire holds 450,000 or so distinct CDR3 sequences, with less than 25% as singletons. This clonotype was seen at least ten times.

This TCR was recovered from a female donor with Graves disease. V gene TRBV5-1 combines with J gene TRBJ2-7; D may match TRBD1 or TRBD2 (6 bases each). The specimen comprised peripheral blood mononuclear cells (PBMCs), sampled when the disease was refractory, from a patient treated with antithyroid drugs. The CDR3 region is CASKEEGAYEQYF. DNA of the CDR3: TGCGCCAGCAAGGAGGAGGGGGCCTACGAGCAGTACTTC.